The TCR beta chain under discussion was sequenced for a study of radiation and T cells in renal cell carcinoma. Data came from immunoSEQ multiplex PCR; TCRdb stores just in-frame clones and leaves some out. Of around 100,000 clones listed, roughly 84% are singletons. Time point given: blood 4 weeks post-SBRT, at nephrectomy. Described treatment: 15 Gy SBRT to primary tumor, nephrectomy 4 weeks later. The CDR3 has 14 amino acids. Trimming at V came to 7 bases and at J to 5 bases, leaving 7 bases not matched to a gene. CDR1 and CDR2 from the germline V gene are LNHDA and SQIVND (reference sequence). The V call is TRBV19, the J call TRBJ1-5, with 8 bases lining up with TRBD1. Sequencing was performed on blood, taken from a patient whose treatment included radiotherapy and nephrectomy. This TCR was sampled from a man aged 55 to 70 with renal cell carcinoma. The CDR3 loop is CASTDRGGDQPQHF. The CDR3, as DNA: TGTGCCAGTACCGACAGGGGAGGTGATCAGCCCCAGCATTTT.